These T cell receptor beta chains were read from a single sample in a study of vaccination effects on CD4 cells after COVID-19. Method: immunoSEQ multiplex PCR; TCRdb's copy keeps in-frame clones and lacks some. The sample consists of some 27,000 clones, around 79% of them appearing once. These TCRs' antigens remain unknown. This material consisted of CD4+ T cells from PBMCs cultured with HCoV-NL63 spike peptides, taken after COVID-19 vaccination. These receptor sequences come from a human donor who received a COVID-19 vaccine. CDR3s leave out the opening cysteine and the closing phenylalanine or tryptophan.

TRBV11-2	TRBJ2-1	10	ASSLAQNEQF
TRBV29-1	TRBJ1-4	13	SVEYLGQGYEKLF
TRBV6-5	TRBJ1-2	13	ASDVILGGSYGYT
TRBV2	TRBJ2-5	13	ASSEEAGVGETQY
TRBV7-2	TRBJ1-1	12	ASSLVGGRAEAF
TRBV5-4	TRBJ1-1	10	ASSFEGPEAF
TRBV5-8	TRBJ1-3	14	ASSVTGGGSGNTIY
TRBV5-1	TRBJ2-7	13	ASSLVDRRGYEQY
TRBV7-9	TRBJ2-7	12	ASSPARGAREQY
TRBV5-1	TRBJ2-3	12	ASSWQGDTDTQY
TRBV5-4	TRBJ2-5	13	ASSLRLAGQETQY
TRBV5-6	TRBJ1-2	10	ASSFMVDGYT
TRBV18	TRBJ1-3	13	ASSPGTGSGNTIY
TRBV5-1	TRBJ1-4	12	ASSDGTVGEKLF
TRBV25-1	TRBJ1-4	14	ASSATGRGGHEKLF
TRBV24-1	TRBJ1-5	11	ATSDTTDQPQH
TRBV5-1	TRBJ2-2	14	ASSFGGSGSTGELF
TRBV27	TRBJ1-5	13	ASSFAGTSNQPQH
TRBV2	TRBJ1-5	14	ASRAGVLQGNQPQH
TRBV6-1	TRBJ1-1	14	ASSEGPGRKNTEAF
TRBV19	TRBJ2-7	13	ASSKGLGVAYEQY
TRBV6-5	TRBJ1-2	11	ASSMTGNYGYT
TRBV12-3/TRBV12-4	TRBJ1-2	11	ASSFGAGLGID
TRBV5-1	TRBJ2-3	13	ASSLGRGSTDTQY
TRBV6-5	TRBJ1-1	9	ASRQVFEAF
TRBV6-1	TRBJ1-4	12	ASSEVGPNEKLF
TRBV19	TRBJ1-1	18	ASSIDHFGGLIFVKTEAF
TRBV5-1	TRBJ2-3	14	ASSPGGGGPTDTQY
TRBV14	TRBJ1-4	17	ASSQVDYQGARGNEKLF
TRBV19	TRBJ2-1	12	ASSLGSSYNEQF
TRBV7-9	TRBJ2-5	11	ASSLLAGETQY